This T cell receptor (beta chain) was obtained from a study of CD8 T cells in ankylosing spondylitis. The study, taken as a whole, reports: There was reportedly significant enrichment of clones that were disease-linked in matched ankylosing spondylitis synovial fluid. Certain motif variants had earlier appeared in reactive arthritis synovial fluid and blood.

Germline CDR1 is SGHVS and CDR2 is FQNEAQ. Trimming cost V 0 bases and J 5 bases; bases outside gene matches: 5. The CDR3 runs 15 residues. With respect to this clonotype: The antigen is undetermined.

Molecular-barcoded quantitative 5'-RACE produced these TCR beta libraries. TCRdb reprocessed the 5' RACE reads via MiXCR and lists one record per CDR3 protein. The sample includes around 340,000 distinct CDR3 sequences, roughly 20% seen only once; the top ten take around 13%. The chain couples TRBV7-8 to TRBJ2-3, with 7 bases identical to TRBD1. The sequence came from a male donor with ankylosing spondylitis or in good health (not recorded which). The source material was blood, either unsorted or a sorted T cell fraction (not recorded which). In DNA form, the CDR3 reads TGTGCCAGCAGCTTAGCGGGGACAGCTCTAGATACGCAGTATTTT. Its translation is CASSLAGTALDTQYF.